This entry describes one TCR beta chain. Assay: immunoSEQ multiplex PCR; the TCRdb copy retains only in-frame clones and omits some. The sample yields approximately 490,000 clones, more than 75% seen once. V was clipped by 6 bases and J by 7 bases; unmatched bases: 5. In germline, CDR1 is MGHDK, CDR2 SYGVNS. CDR3 size: 13 residues. The record originates from a study of shared T cell receptors in the human thymus. These data were also filed under a second study, of human thymus T cells. Turning to that study: Corrective surgery for congenital heart defects was being performed on the healthy Finnish infants who served as donors. Corrective cardiac surgery supplied the resected thymus tissue. Repertoires sampled from thymus and blood appeared biased in V and J gene usage. Related research reported highly overlapping thymic repertoires among unrelated individuals.

The chain is built from TRBV25-1 and TRBJ2-2, with TRBD2 matching 7 bases. The origin of this receptor is a boy in the first two years of life with a congenital heart defect. Sequenced sample: thymocytes. The CDR3 DNA sequence: TGTGCCAGCAGCAGACTAGCTAGCGGGGAGCTGTTTTTT. It translates to CASSRLASGELFF.